This entry lists 4 T cell receptor beta chains sequenced from one sample in a study of CD8+CD57+ T cells in acquired aplastic anemia. For CDR3 and TCR beta VDJ profiling, genomic DNA was the template used. In TCRdb, the reads were re-called with MiXCR into one record per CDR3 protein. Of 150,000 to 170,000 distinct CDR3 sequences listed, roughly half are singletons. Before being chosen for sequencing, patients had shown CD8+CD57+ cell expansion by flow cytometry. Sample: sorted CD4+, CD8+, or CD8+CD57+ T cells (not recorded which) from PBMCs. The receptors originated from a human donor with aplastic anemia.

V gene TRBV2 combines with J gene TRBJ1-1; no definite D call. Trimming cost V 2 bases and J 4 bases, with 11 bases left between them. CDR1 is SNHLY, CDR2 FYNNEI, per germline. The CDR3 has 14 residues. The CDR3 is CASSEKVGVTEAFF. In DNA form, the CDR3 reads TGTGCCAGCAGTGAAAAGGTTGGGGTCACTGAAGCTTTCTTT.

This clonotype was observed a handful of times. V gene TRBV6-1 combines with J gene TRBJ1-4, with D perhaps matching TRBD1 (6 bases). The length of the CDR3 is 16 residues. Germline V gene data show CDR1 as MNHNS and CDR2 as SASEGT. The V end was cut by 3 bases, the J end by 5 bases, with 16 bases between. This chain's CDR3 is CASSDVLGGTNEKLFF. CDR3 nucleotides: TGTGCCAGCAGTGACGTCTTGGGGGGGACAAATGAAAAACTGTTTTTT.

Comments on this clonotype: Compared with germline, one end of the junction differs, possibly owing to a read error. J is TRBJ2-2 and V is TRBV19; TRBD1 agrees at 10 bases. The V gene's germline CDR1 is LNHDA and CDR2 SQIVND (reference sequence). The CDR3 sequence is 14 residues long. Here the CDR3 reads CASSLGTGAGKLSF. The CDR3 DNA reads TGTGCCAGTAGTCTGGGGACAGGGGCCGGGAAGCTGTCTTTT.

The gene calls are TRBV4-2 and TRBJ2-7; possibly TRBD1 or TRBD2 for D (5 bases each). The germline CDR1 and CDR2 sequences are LGHNA and YNFKEQ. Trimming took off 0 bases at V and 2 bases at J, with 8 bases between the two ends. The CDR3 is 14 residues long. DNA of the CDR3: TGTGCCAGCAGCCAAGAAATGGGGGCCTACGAGCAGTACTTC. Translation: CASSQEMGAYEQYF.